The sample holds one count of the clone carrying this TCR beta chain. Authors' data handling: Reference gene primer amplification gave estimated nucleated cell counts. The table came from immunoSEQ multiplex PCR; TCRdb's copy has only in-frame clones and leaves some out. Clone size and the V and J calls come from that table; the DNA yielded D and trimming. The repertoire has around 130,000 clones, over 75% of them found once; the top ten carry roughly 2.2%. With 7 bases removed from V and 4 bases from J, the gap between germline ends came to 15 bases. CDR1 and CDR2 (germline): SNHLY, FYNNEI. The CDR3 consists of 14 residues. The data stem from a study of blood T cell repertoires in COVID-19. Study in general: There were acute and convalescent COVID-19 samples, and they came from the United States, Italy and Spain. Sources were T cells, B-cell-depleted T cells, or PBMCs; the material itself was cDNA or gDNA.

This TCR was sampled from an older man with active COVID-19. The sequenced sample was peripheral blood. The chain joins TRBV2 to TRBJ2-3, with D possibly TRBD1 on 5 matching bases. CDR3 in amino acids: CASTLEQGSDTQYF. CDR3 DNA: TGTGCCAGCACCCTAGAGCAGGGTTCAGATACGCAGTATTTT.